The 7 T cell receptor beta chains reported below all come from one sample, sequenced in a study of CD8+ T cells in alopecia areata. Roughly 5 patients had their CD4+ cells sorted into CD25+CD127- cells. Extracted from the samples, RNA was reverse transcribed into cDNA to serve as the sequencing template. Measured with immunoSEQ multiplex PCR; TCRdb has only the in-frame clones, and not every one. The data contain approximately 40,000 clones, around 57% of them singletons. Specimen: CD4+ Tregs sorted from blood. The receptors come from a human donor with alopecia areata.

This clone came up a few times. The chain recombines TRBV14 with TRBJ2-3; D gene unclear. CDR1 is SGHDN and CDR2 is FVKESK in the germline V gene. The length of the CDR3 is 13 residues. V was trimmed by 4 bases and J by 1 base, leaving 6 bases between them. CDR3 protein: CASSPAGTDTQYF. The CDR3 nucleotides are TGTGCCAGCAGCCCGGCCGGCACAGATACGCAGTATTTT. The entire variable domain, with the rest obtained from reference TRBV14 and TRBJ2-3, is as follows: EAGVTQFPSHSVIEKGQTVTLRCDPISGHDNLYWYRRVMGKEIKFLLHFVKESKQDESGMPNNRFLAERTGGTYSTLKVQPAELEDSGVYFCASSPAGTDTQYFGPGTRLTVL.

This sequence joins TRBV20-1 and TRBJ2-5, with D possibly matching TRBD1 (6 bases). The CDR3 runs to 11 residues. Germline CDR1 is DFQATT and CDR2 is SNEGSKA (reference sequence). The CDR3: CRPTLGATQYF. In DNA form, the CDR3 reads TGCAGACCGACTCTGGGGGCGACCCAGTACTTC.

The chain couples TRBV4-2 to TRBJ2-5; TRBD2 agrees at 9 bases. CDR1 LGHNA and CDR2 YNFKEQ come from the germline V gene. The CDR3 contains 17 residues. V was pared by 2 bases and J by 5 bases, with 12 bases of the junction left unmatched. The CDR3 bases are TGTGCCAGCAGCCAAAGCGGCGCGGGAGGGCCGTGGGAGACCCAGTACTTC. This gives the protein CASSQSGAGGPWETQYF.

The V call is TRBV5-1, the J call TRBJ2-3, with D perhaps TRBD2 (5 bases). The germline V and J ends were trimmed by 4 bases and 5 bases, with 14 bases remaining between them. This CDR3 comprises 14 residues. Germline-derived CDR1 and CDR2 are SGHRS and YFSETQ. CDR3 nucleotide sequence: TGCGCCAGCAGCACAAGCGGCTTCAAAGATACGCAGTATTTT. Protein sequence: CASSTSGFKDTQYF.

The CDR3 here is CASSLTSGSLYNEQFF. The CDR3 DNA is TGTGCCAGCAGTTTGACTAGCGGGAGTCTCTACAATGAGCAGTTCTTC. The rearrangement joins TRBV28 to TRBJ2-1, with 12 bases identical to TRBD2. The trim removed 3 bases at V and 3 bases at J, leaving 3 bases unmatched. Germline V lookup: CDR1 MDHEN, CDR2 SYDVKM. This CDR3 is 16 amino acids long.

The V and J genes are TRBV29-1 and TRBJ2-5; no reliable D call. From germline, CDR1 is SQVTM and CDR2 ANQGSEA. The CDR3 has 14 amino acids. The V end was cut by 4 bases, the J end by 5 bases, with 17 bases between. CDR3 region: CSVVGRPQSETQYF. CDR3 bases: TGCAGCGTTGTAGGACGGCCCCAATCCGAGACCCAGTACTTC.

The chain combines TRBV25-1 with TRBJ2-1; D remains unclear. This CDR3 has 13 residues. Germline V gene lookup returns CDR1 MGHDK and CDR2 SYGVNS. With 8 bases removed from V and 2 bases from J, the gap between germline ends came to 10 bases. CDR3 nucleotides: TGTGCCAGCGCCCCCGGAACCTACAATGAGCAGTTCTTC. Amino acids: CASAPGTYNEQFF.